This TCR beta chain was captured in a study of T cell repertoires in cytomegalovirus infection. Study conclusions and caveats: People with CMV and the relevant HLA were identified by cumulative public TCR beta family frequency.

This clonotype was observed many times. Its antigen remains unknown. Germline lookup yields CDR1 SGHTA and CDR2 FQGNSA. The CDR3 consists of 16 residues. V was clipped by 7 bases and J by 0 bases; unmatched bases: 6. TCRdb itself ran the reads through MiXCR, one entry per CDR3 protein. The sample holds roughly 150,000 distinct CDR3 sequences, 23% seen once. The J gene is TRBJ2-2, the V gene TRBV7-2, with 9 bases lining up with TRBD2. The source of this sequence is a human donor in good health (CMV status not recorded). Some clones in this sample may be carry-over from other donors' samples. The sequenced sample consisted of PBMCs. CDR3 nucleotides: TGTGCCAGCACCACGACTAGCGGAACGAACACCGGGGAGCTGTTTTTT. Its protein product is CASTTTSGTNTGELFF.